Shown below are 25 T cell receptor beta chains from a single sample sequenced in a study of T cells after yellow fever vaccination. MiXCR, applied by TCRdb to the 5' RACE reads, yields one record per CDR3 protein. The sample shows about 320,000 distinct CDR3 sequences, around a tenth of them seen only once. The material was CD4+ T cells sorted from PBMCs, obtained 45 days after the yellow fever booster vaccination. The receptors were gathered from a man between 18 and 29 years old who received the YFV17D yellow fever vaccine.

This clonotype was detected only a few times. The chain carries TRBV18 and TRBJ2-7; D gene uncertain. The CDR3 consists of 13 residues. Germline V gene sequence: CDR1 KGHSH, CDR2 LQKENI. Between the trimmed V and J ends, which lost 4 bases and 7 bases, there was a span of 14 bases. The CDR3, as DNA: TGTGCCAGCTCACACGGGCCACCGAAAGAGCAGTACGTC. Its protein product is CASSHGPPKEQYV.

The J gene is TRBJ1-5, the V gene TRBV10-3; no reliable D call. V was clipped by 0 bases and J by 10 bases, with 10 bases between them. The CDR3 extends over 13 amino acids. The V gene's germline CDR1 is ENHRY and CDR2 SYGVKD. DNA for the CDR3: TGTGCCATCAGTGAGTCGGCGGGCAGACCCCAGCATTTT. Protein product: CAISESAGRPQHF.

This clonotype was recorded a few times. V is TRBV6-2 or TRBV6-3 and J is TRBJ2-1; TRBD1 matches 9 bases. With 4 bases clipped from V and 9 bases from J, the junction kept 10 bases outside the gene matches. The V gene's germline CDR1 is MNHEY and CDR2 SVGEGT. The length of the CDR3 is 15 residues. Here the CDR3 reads CASSSPGQGLPEQFF. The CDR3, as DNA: TGTGCCAGCAGTTCCCCGGGACAGGGACTTCCTGAGCAGTTCTTC.

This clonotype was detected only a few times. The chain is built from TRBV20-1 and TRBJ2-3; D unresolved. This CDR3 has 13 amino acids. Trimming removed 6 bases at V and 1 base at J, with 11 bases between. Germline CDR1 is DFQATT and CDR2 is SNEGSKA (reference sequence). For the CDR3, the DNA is TGCAGTGCACGAGTGGTGGGCACAGATACGCAGTATTTT. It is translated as CSARVVGTDTQYF.

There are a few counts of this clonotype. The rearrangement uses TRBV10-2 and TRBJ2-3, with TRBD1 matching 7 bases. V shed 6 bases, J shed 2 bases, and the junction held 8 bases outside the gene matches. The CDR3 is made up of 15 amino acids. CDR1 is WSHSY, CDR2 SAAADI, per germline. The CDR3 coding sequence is TGCGCCAGCAGCGAAAACAGGGGATACACAGATACGCAGTATTTT. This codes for CASSENRGYTDTQYF.

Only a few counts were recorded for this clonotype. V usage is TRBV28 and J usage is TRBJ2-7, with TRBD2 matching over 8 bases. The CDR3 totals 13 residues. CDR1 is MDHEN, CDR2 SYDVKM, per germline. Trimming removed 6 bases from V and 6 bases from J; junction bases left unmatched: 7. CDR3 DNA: TGTGCCAGCAGCCCCGGGGGGGGCGGCGAGCAGTACGTC. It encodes CASSPGGGGEQYV.

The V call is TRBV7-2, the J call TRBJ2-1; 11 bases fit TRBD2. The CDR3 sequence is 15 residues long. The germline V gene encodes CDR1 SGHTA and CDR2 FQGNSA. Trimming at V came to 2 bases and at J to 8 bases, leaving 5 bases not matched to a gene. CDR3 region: CASSLLAGGGDEQFF. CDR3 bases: TGTGCCAGCAGCTTACTAGCGGGGGGCGGGGATGAGCAGTTCTTC.

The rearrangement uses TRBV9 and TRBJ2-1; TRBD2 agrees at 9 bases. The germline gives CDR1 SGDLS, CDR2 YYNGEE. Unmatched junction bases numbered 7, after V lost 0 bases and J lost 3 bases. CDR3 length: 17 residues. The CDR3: CASSVETSGFNYNEQFF. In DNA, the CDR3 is TGTGCCAGCAGCGTAGAGACTAGCGGCTTCAACTACAATGAGCAGTTCTTC.

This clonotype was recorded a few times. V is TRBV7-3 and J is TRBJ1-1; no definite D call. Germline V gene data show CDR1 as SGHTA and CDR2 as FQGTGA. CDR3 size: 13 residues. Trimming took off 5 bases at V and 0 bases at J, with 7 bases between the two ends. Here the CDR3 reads CASSRNMNTEAFF. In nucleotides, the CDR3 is TGTGCCAGCAGCCGCAACATGAACACTGAAGCTTTCTTT.

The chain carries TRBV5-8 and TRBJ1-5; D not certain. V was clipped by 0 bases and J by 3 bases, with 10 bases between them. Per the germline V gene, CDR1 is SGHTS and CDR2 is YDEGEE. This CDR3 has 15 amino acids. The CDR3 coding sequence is TGTGCCAGCAGCTTGGAAGGGCAGAACAATCAGCCCCAGCATTTT. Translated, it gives CASSLEGQNNQPQHF.

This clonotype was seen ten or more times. CDR3 in amino acids: CATSGIFQETQYF. In nucleotides, the CDR3 is TGTGCCACCAGCGGAATATTCCAAGAGACCCAGTACTTC. The V call is TRBV24-1, the J call TRBJ2-5; D gene ambiguous. The CDR3 spans 13 residues. CDR1 is KGHDR, CDR2 SFDVKD, per germline. Trimming removed 7 bases from V and 1 base from J, with 9 bases in between.

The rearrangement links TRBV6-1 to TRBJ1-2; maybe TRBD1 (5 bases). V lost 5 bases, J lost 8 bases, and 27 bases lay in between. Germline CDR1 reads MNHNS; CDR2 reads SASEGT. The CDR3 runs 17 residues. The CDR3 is CASSMTDRRGLSYGYTF. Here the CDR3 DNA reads TGTGCCAGCAGTATGACAGATCGAAGGGGACTATCTTACGGCTACACCTTC.

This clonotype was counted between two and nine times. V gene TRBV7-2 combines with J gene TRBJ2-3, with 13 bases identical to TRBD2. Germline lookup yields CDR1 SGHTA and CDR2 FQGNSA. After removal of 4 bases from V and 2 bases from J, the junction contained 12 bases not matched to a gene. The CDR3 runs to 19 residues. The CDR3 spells CASSSRPLLAGGFTDTQYF. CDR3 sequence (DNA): TGTGCCAGCAGCTCCCGACCCCTACTAGCGGGGGGGTTCACAGATACGCAGTATTTT.

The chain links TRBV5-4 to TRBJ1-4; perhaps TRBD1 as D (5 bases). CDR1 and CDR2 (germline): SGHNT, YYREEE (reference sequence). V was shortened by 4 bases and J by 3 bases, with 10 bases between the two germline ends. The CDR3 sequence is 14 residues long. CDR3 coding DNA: TGTGCCAGCAGCCTCGGACAACCTAATGAAAAACTGTTTTTT. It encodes CASSLGQPNEKLFF.

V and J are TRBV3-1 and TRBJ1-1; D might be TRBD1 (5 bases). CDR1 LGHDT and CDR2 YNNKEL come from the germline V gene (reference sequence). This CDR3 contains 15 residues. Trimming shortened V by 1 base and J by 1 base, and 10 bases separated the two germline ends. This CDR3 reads CASSQVYGGNTEAFF. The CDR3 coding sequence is TGTGCCAGCAGCCAAGTTTATGGGGGGAACACTGAAGCTTTCTTT.

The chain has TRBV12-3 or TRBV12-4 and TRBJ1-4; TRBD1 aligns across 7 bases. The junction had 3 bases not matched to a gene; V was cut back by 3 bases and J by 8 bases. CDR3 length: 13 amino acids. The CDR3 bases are TGTGCCAGCAGTTTGAGGGGGCGGGAAAAACTGTTTTTT. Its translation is CASSLRGREKLFF.

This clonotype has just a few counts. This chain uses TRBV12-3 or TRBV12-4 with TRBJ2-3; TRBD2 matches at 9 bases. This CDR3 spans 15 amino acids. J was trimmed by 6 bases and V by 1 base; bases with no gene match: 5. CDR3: CASSLGLAEGDTQYF. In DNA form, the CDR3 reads TGTGCCAGCAGTTTAGGACTAGCGGAGGGGGATACGCAGTATTTT.

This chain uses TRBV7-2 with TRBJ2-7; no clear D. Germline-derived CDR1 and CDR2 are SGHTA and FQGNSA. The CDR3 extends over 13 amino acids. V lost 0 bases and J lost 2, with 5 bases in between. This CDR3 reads CASSLASAYEQYF. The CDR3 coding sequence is TGTGCCAGCAGCTTAGCGTCTGCCTACGAGCAGTACTTC. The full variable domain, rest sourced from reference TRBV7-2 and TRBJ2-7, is GAGVSQSPSNKVTEKGKDVELRCDPISGHTALYWYRQSLGQGLEFLIYFQGNSAPDKSGLPSDRFSAERTGGSVSTLTIQRTQQEDSAVYLCASSLASAYEQYFGPGTRLTVT.

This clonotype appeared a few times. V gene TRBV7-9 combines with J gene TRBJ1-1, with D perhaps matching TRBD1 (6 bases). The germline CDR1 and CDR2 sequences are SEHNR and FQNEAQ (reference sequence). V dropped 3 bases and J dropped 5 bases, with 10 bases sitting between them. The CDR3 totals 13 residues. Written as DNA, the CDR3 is TGTGCCAGCAGCTTCTCACAGGGTACTGAAGCTTTCTTT. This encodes CASSFSQGTEAFF.

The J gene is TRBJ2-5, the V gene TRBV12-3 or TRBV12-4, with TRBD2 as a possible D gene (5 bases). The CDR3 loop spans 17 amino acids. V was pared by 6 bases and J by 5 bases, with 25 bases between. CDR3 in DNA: TGTGCCAGCAGCCCCCCACGCCGGGGAAGGGTGGTGGAGACCCAGTACTTC. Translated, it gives CASSPPRRGRVVETQYF.

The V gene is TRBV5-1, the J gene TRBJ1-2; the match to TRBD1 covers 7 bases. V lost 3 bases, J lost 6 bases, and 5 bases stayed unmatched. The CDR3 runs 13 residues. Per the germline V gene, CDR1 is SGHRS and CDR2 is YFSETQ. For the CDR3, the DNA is TGCGCCAGCAGCTACGGACAGGAGAATGGCTACACCTTC. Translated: CASSYGQENGYTF.

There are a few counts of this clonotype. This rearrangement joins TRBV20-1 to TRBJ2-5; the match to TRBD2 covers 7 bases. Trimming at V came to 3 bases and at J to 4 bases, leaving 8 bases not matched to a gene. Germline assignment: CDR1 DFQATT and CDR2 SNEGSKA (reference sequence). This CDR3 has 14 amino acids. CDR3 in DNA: TGCAGTGCTAGGCCGGGGGGAGTGTTAGAGACCCAGTACTTC. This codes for CSARPGGVLETQYF.

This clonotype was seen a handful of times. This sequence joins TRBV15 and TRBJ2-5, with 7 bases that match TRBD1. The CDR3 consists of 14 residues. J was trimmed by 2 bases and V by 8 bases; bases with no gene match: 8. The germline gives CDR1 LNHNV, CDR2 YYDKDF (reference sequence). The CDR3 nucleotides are TGTGCCACCCTAGAGGGACAGAAACAAGAGACCCAGTACTTC. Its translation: CATLEGQKQETQYF.

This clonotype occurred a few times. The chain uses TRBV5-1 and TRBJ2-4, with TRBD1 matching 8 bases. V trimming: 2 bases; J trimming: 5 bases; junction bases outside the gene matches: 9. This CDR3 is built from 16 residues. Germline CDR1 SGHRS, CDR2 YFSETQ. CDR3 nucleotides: TGCGCCAGCAGCTTCCGGACAGGGAGTGTCGAAAACATTCAGTACTTC. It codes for CASSFRTGSVENIQYF. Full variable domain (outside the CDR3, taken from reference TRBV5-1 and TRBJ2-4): KAGVTQTPRYLIKTRGQQVTLSCSPISGHRSVSWYQQTPGQGLQFLFEYFSETQRNKGNFPGRFSGRQFSNSRSEMNVSTLELGDSALYLCASSFRTGSVENIQYFGAGTRLSVL.

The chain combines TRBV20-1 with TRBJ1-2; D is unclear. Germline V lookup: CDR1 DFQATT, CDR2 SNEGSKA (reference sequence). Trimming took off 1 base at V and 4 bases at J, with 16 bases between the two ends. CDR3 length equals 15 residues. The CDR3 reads CSARVPPDSGYGYTF. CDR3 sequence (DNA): TGCAGTGCTAGAGTCCCACCGGACTCCGGCTATGGCTACACCTTC.